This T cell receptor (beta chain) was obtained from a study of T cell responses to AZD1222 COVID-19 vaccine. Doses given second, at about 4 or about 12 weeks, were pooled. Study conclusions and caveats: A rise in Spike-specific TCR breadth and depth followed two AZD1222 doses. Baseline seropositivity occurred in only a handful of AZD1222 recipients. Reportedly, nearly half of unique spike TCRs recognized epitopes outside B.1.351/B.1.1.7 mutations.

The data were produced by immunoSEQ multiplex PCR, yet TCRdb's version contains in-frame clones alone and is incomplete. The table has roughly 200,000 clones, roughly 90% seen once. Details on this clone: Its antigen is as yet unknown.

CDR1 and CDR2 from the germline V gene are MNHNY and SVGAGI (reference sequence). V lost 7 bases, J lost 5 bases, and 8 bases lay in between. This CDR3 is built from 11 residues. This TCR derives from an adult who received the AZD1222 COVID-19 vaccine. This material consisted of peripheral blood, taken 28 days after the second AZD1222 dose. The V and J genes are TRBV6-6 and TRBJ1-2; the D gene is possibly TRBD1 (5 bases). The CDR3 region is CASTGGYGYTF. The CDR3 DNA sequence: TGTGCCAGCACTGGGGGATATGGCTACACCTTC.